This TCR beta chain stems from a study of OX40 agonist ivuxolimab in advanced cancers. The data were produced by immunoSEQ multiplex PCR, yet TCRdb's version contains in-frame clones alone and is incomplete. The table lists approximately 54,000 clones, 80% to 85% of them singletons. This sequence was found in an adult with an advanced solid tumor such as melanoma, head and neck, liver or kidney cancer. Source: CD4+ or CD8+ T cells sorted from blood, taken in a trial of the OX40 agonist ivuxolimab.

The chain's CDR3 is CASSQDSGRYNQPQHF. CDR3 coding DNA: TGCGCCAGCAGCCAAGATTCGGGACGGTACAATCAGCCCCAGCATTTT. This rearrangement joins TRBV4-3 to TRBJ1-5, with D possibly matching TRBD1 (5 bases). CDR1 and CDR2 from the germline V gene are LGHNA and YSLEER. Deletions cut 0 bases from V and 3 bases from J, with 12 bases between. This CDR3 comprises 16 residues.